What follows describes a single T cell receptor beta chain. Its antigen is not identified. From the 5' RACE reads, TCRdb called clonotypes with MiXCR, one entry per CDR3 protein. The sample includes about 600,000 distinct CDR3 sequences, roughly 20% of them seen just once. The data stem from a study of T-cell memory formation after mild COVID-19. Trimming removed 7 bases from V and 0 bases from J, with 13 bases in between. Germline V lookup: CDR1 MDHEN, CDR2 SYDVKM. There are 15 residues in the CDR3. The study's findings and limits: The CD4+ clones that contracted clustered mainly within CM and EM, and the CD8+ clones concentrated in EMRA.

The chain combines TRBV28 with TRBJ1-5; no firm D call. This clonotype was obtained from an adult woman who had mild COVID-19 (a few samples of this study predate the infection). Cell type and time point are not known. Sequenced material: PBMCs or a T cell subset sorted from them (not recorded which). This CDR3 is CASTQYVISNQPQHF. The CDR3 DNA sequence: TGTGCCAGCACCCAATACGTTATTAGCAATCAGCCCCAGCATTTT.